The source of this TCR beta chain is a study of control samples from healthy donors and cancer patients. Germline CDR1 and CDR2: MGHDK and SYGVNS. The germline V and J ends were trimmed by 3 bases and 0 bases, with 15 bases remaining between them. This CDR3 comprises 17 residues. Sequencing used immunoSEQ multiplex PCR; TCRdb keeps in-frame clones, though not all of them. The sample lists roughly 68,000 clones, 65% to 85% occurring once. The sequenced sample was blood. This clonotype was obtained from a man in his fifties or sixties in good health. The chain uses TRBV25-1 and TRBJ1-3; D is undetermined. CDR3 DNA sequence: TGTGCCAGCAGTGAGCCGGGATTCTCGAGCTCTGGAAACACCATATATTTT. Translation gives CASSEPGFSSSGNTIYF.